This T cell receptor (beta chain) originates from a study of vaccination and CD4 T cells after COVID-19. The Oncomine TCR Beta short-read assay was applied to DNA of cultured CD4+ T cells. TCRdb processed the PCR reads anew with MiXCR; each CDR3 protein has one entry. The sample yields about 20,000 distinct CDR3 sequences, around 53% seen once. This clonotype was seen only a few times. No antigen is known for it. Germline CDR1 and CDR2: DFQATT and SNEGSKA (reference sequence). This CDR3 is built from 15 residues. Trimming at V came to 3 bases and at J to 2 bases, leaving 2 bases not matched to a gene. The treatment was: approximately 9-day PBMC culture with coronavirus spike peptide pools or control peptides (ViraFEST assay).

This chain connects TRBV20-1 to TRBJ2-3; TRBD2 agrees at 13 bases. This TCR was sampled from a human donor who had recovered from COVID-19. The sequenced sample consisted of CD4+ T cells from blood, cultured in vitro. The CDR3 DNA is TGCAGTGCTAGTGGACTAGCGGGGGACACAGATACGCAGTATTTT. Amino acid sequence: CSASGLAGDTDTQYF.